This T cell receptor beta chain was recorded in a study of T cell changes during pregnancy in multiple sclerosis. The method was immunoSEQ multiplex PCR; TCRdb's version includes in-frame clones alone and lacks a portion of them. The data hold 40,000 to 60,000 clones, with roughly 95% observed a single time. Trimming removed 6 bases from V and 9 bases from J, with 18 bases in between. The CDR3 is 14 amino acids. Looked up from germline, CDR1 is SGHDN and CDR2 is FVKESK. The chain employs TRBV14 and TRBJ2-1; tentatively, D is TRBD1 (6 bases). Sample: CD4+ T cells from peripheral blood mononuclear cells, taken in the third trimester of pregnancy. The receptor was derived from a female donor with multiple sclerosis, enrolled in a pregnancy study. The CDR3 DNA follows: TGTGCCAGCAGTAAGGGGGTTGGTTACGGTGAGCAGTTCTTC. Translating it yields CASSKGVGYGEQFF.